This T cell receptor (beta chain) was captured by sequencing in a study of blood T cell repertoires in COVID-19. Looking at the study overall: Donors in the United States, Italy and Spain gave samples during acute or convalescent COVID-19.

The V gene's germline CDR1 is KGHSH and CDR2 LQKENI. This CDR3 has 16 residues. V gave up 3 bases and J gave up 5 bases; unmatched junction bases: 7. Per the authors' pipeline: Cell counts per sample came from amplifying reference gene primers. Profiled with immunoSEQ multiplex PCR; TCRdb holds only in-frame clones, not every one. The V and J calls and clone size were taken over from that table, and D and trimming were inferred from the DNA. The sample shows around 160,000 clones, around 80% of them seen only once. Source material: peripheral blood. The source of this sequence is an elderly woman with acute or convalescent COVID-19. The chain combines TRBV18 with TRBJ2-2; 9 positions match TRBD2. The CDR3 sequence is CASSPLVAGETGELFF. The CDR3 nucleotides are TGTGCCAGCTCACCCCTTGTAGCGGGAGAAACCGGGGAGCTGTTTTTT.